This TCR beta chain was recovered during a study of T cell responses to AZD1222 COVID-19 vaccine. Study-level results: Recipients of AZD1222 seropositive at baseline numbered only 5 or 6. Increased Spike-specific TCR breadth and depth were observed after two AZD1222 doses.

This clone was observed once. Its antigen is undetermined. Here immunoSEQ multiplex PCR was the method, and the copy in TCRdb shows in-frame clones only, minus some. The repertoire has about 85,000 clones, roughly nine tenths of them found once; the top ten carry approximately 7%. Sequencing was performed on peripheral blood, taken on day 0 of AZD1222 vaccination. The clonotype was recovered from an adult in good health.

The CDR3 DNA reads TGTGCCACCAGCAGAGACCCCCCCTGGGGCACAGCCTACGAGCAGTACTTC. Translated: CATSRDPPWGTAYEQYF. The J gene is TRBJ2-7, the V gene TRBV15; tentatively, D is TRBD1 (5 bases). Deletions cut 0 bases from V and 2 bases from J, with 17 bases between. In germline, CDR1 is LNHNV, CDR2 YYDKDF (reference sequence). The CDR3 sequence is 17 residues long.